This T cell receptor beta chain was captured in a study of control samples from healthy donors and cancer patients. V gave up 2 bases and J gave up 2 bases, with 10 bases separating them. Germline CDR1 and CDR2: GTSNPN and SVGIG (reference sequence). The CDR3 covers 14 residues. The assay was immunoSEQ multiplex PCR, and TCRdb's table has in-frame clones only and misses some. The sample has some 130,000 clones, about nine tenths seen once. The sample comprised blood. This chain joins TRBV30 and TRBJ2-4; D unresolved. The sequence derives from a man aged 35-49 years in good health. The CDR3 DNA reads TGTGCCTGGAGTATGAGCGAAACCAAAAACATTCAGTACTTC. It encodes CAWSMSETKNIQYF. Full variable domain (missing parts from reference TRBV30 and TRBJ2-4): SQTIHQWPATLVQPVGSPLSLECTVEGTSNPNLYWYRQAAGRGLQLLFYSVGIGQISSEVPQNLSASRPQDRQFILSSKKLLLSDSGFYLCAWSMSETKNIQYFGAGTRLSVL.